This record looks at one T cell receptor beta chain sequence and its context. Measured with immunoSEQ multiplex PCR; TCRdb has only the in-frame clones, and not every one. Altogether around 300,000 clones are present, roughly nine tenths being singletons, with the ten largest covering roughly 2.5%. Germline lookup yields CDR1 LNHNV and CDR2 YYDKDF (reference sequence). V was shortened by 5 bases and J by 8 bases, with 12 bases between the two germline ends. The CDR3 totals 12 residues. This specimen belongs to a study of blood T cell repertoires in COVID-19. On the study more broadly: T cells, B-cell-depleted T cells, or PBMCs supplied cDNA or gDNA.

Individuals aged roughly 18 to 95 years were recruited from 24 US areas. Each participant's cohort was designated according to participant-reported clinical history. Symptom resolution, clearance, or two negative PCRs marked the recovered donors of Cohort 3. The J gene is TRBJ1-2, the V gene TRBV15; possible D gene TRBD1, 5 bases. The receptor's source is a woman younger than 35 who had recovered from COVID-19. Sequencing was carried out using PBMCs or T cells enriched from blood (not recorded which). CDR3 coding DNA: TGTGCCACCAGCGGTACAGGCTGGGGCTACACCTTC. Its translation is CATSGTGWGYTF. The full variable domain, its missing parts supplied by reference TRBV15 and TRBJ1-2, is DAMVIQNPRYQVTQFGKPVTLSCSQTLNHNVMYWYQQKSSQAPKLLFHYYDKDFNNEADTPDNFQSRRPNTSFCFLDIRSPGLGDTAMYLCATSGTGWGYTFGSGTRLTVV.